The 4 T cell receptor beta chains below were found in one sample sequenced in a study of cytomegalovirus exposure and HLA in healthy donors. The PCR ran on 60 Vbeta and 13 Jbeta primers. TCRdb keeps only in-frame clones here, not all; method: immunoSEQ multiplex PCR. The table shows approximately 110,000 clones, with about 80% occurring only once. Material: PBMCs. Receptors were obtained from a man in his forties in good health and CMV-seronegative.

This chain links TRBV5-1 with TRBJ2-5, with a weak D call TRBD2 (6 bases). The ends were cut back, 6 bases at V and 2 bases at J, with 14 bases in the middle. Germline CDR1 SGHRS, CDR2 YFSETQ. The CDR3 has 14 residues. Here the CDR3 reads CASTLGGRQETQYF. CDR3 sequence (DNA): TGCGCCAGCACCCTAGGTGGGAGGCAAGAGACCCAGTACTTC.

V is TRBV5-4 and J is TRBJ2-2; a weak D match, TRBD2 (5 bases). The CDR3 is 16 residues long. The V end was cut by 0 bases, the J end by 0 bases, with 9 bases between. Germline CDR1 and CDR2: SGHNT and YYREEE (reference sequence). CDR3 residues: CASSLAPSPNTGELFF. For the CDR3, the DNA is TGTGCCAGCAGCTTGGCCCCTAGCCCGAACACCGGGGAGCTGTTTTTT.

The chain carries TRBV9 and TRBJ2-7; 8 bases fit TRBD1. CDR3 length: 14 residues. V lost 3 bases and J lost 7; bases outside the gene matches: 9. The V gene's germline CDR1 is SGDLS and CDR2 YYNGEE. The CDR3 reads CASSAGTGSREQYF. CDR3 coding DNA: TGTGCCAGCAGCGCGGGGACAGGTAGTAGGGAGCAGTACTTC.

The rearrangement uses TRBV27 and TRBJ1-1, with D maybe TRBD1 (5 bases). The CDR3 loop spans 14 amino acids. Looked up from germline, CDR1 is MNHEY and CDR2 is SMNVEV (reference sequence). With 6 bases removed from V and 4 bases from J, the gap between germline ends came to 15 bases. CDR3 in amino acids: CASSFRDGGTEAFF. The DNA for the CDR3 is TGTGCCAGCAGCTTCAGGGACGGGGGCACTGAAGCTTTCTTT.